This TCR beta chain came from a study of CD8 T cells in Susac syndrome. About this clonotype: Its cognate antigen is unknown.

CDR3 length: 15 residues. Per germline, CDR1 SGDLS and CDR2 YYNGEE. Trimming took 0 bases from V and 2 from J; bases not matched to a gene: 4. Through negative isolation, CD4+ and CD8+ T cells were obtained, while TEMRA cells were enriched using FACS. Roughly 0.45 to 1 ug RNA was reverse transcribed with random hexamers. The method of amplification for TCR beta CDR3 was immunoSEQ multiplex PCR, covering 54 Vbeta and 13 Jbeta. One entry per CDR3 protein, called by TCRdb with MiXCR from the immunoSEQ multiplex PCR reads. The sample comprises 85,000 to 130,000 distinct CDR3 sequences, less than 95% of which are singletons, and around 0.38% rests with the top ten. General observations from the study: CD8+ clonal expansion in Susac peaked in TEMRA cells and active patients. There were over 15 Susac-specific public clones in total CD8+ repertoires and four to six in CD8+ TEMRA repertoires.

The clonotype comes from a human donor with Susac syndrome. Material: CD8+ T cells from PBMCs. This chain uses TRBV9 with TRBJ2-5; 7 bases fit TRBD1. The CDR3 DNA reads as TGTGCCAGCAGCGTAGCAGGGGGTCAGCAAGAGACCCAGTACTTC. The encoded protein is CASSVAGGQQETQYF.